Presented here are 15 T cell receptor beta chains from one specimen sequenced in a study of cytomegalovirus exposure and HLA in healthy donors. Use of 60 Vbeta and 13 Jbeta primers characterized the PCR. TCRdb keeps only in-frame clones here, not all; method: immunoSEQ multiplex PCR. The repertoire holds approximately 120,000 clones, with approximately 81% as singletons. Sequencing was performed on PBMCs. The origin of the receptors is a woman aged 25 to 45 in good health and CMV-seronegative.

This clone was seen once. CDR3 sequence reads: CASSPPVSGTEAFF. CDR3 sequence (DNA): TGTGCCAGCAGTCCCCCAGTAAGTGGCACTGAAGCTTTCTTT. The chain recombines TRBV7-9 with TRBJ1-1; D not resolved. The CDR3 is made up of 14 amino acids. Trimming shortened V by 6 bases and J by 4 bases, and 15 bases separated the two germline ends. CDR1 and CDR2 from the germline V gene are SEHNR and FQNEAQ (reference sequence).

The V gene is TRBV11-2, the J gene TRBJ2-2; no clear D gene. CDR3 length equals 17 residues. Per germline, CDR1 SGHAT and CDR2 FQNNGV. V was pared by 5 bases and J by 3 bases, with 19 bases between. CDR3: CASSPPRVQAHTGELFF. The CDR3 DNA follows: TGTGCCAGCAGCCCCCCCCGCGTGCAGGCCCACACCGGGGAGCTGTTTTTT.

The chain has TRBV19 and TRBJ1-2; 9 nucleotides align to TRBD1. This CDR3 has 17 residues. V shed 5 bases and J 1 base; nucleotides not matched to a gene: 11. The germline CDR1 and CDR2 sequences are LNHDA and SQIVND (reference sequence). CDR3 loop: CASSRNRGQGGNYGYTF. The CDR3 DNA follows: TGTGCCAGTAGTCGTAACAGGGGGCAAGGGGGTAACTATGGCTACACCTTC.

The chain combines TRBV5-1 with TRBJ2-1; TRBD2 agrees at 7 bases. CDR3 length: 15 residues. V was pared by 6 bases and J by 3 bases, with 9 bases of the junction left unmatched. Germline loops: CDR1 SGHRS, CDR2 YFSETQ. The CDR3 protein is CASKTLAVGYNEQFF. CDR3 DNA: TGCGCCAGCAAAACCCTAGCGGTGGGCTACAATGAGCAGTTCTTC.

A single count supports this clone. Germline is not matched at one junction end, which may reflect a read error. The chain links TRBV7-9 to TRBJ2-3; 9 nucleotides line up with TRBD2. Germline loops: CDR1 SEHNR, CDR2 FQNEAQ (reference sequence). The CDR3 is made up of 16 amino acids. DNA for the CDR3: TGTTCCAGCAGCCACACACGACTAGCGGATACAGATACGCAGTATTTT. It encodes CSSSHTRLADTDTQYF.

V usage is TRBV7-9 and J usage is TRBJ2-5; D gene unclear. The CDR3 has 13 residues. Trimming shortened V by 5 bases and J by 4 bases, and 11 bases separated the two germline ends. Per the germline V gene, CDR1 is SEHNR and CDR2 is FQNEAQ (reference sequence). CDR3 residues: CASSATKLETQYF. The CDR3 DNA reads as TGTGCCAGCAGCGCCACTAAACTAGAGACCCAGTACTTC.

The chain links TRBV11-2 to TRBJ2-7; 10 positions match TRBD1. The CDR3 sequence is 17 residues long. V dropped 2 bases and J dropped 2; count of bases not matched to a gene: 9. CDR1 is SGHAT, CDR2 FQNNGV, per germline. This CDR3 is CASSLRDRGLRAYEQYF. CDR3 DNA sequence: TGTGCCAGCAGCTTAAGAGACAGGGGGCTTCGGGCCTACGAGCAGTACTTC.

The rearrangement uses TRBV7-7 and TRBJ2-1; TRBD2 aligns across 11 bases. V trimming: 5 bases; J trimming: 3 bases; junction bases outside the gene matches: 3. The germline V gene has CDR1 SSHAT and CDR2 FNYEAQ (reference sequence). CDR3 length: 15 residues. Written as DNA, the CDR3 is TGTGCCAGCAGCAGACTAGCGGGACGCTACAATGAGCAGTTCTTC. It translates to CASSRLAGRYNEQFF.

J is TRBJ1-2 and V is TRBV11-2, with D perhaps TRBD1 (5 bases). Germline V gene lookup returns CDR1 SGHAT and CDR2 FQNNGV. Between the trimmed V and J ends, which lost 7 bases and 0 bases, there was a span of 18 bases. The CDR3 is 16 amino acids. CDR3 coding DNA: TGTGCCAGCACAATACAGGAGGGGTCTGCTAACTATGGCTACACCTTC. Residues: CASTIQEGSANYGYTF.

The chain employs TRBV7-3 and TRBJ2-1; tentatively, D is TRBD2 (6 bases). Per germline, CDR1 SGHTA and CDR2 FQGTGA. V was clipped by 6 bases and J by 6 bases, with 15 bases between them. CDR3 length: 14 amino acids. CDR3 region: CASRGGGSGNEQFF. CDR3 sequence (DNA): TGTGCCAGCAGGGGTGGTGGTAGCGGCAATGAGCAGTTCTTC.

The chain uses TRBV2 and TRBJ1-4; 7 bases line up with TRBD1. This CDR3 has 14 residues. The junction had 5 bases not matched to a gene; V was cut back by 5 bases and J by 5 bases. Germline values: CDR1 SNHLY, CDR2 FYNNEI. The CDR3 region has the DNA TGTGCCAGCAGTAAATGGACAGGCAATGAAAAACTGTTTTTT. This translates into CASSKWTGNEKLFF.

The V call is TRBV30, the J call TRBJ2-7; a weak D match, TRBD2 (6 bases). Per the germline V gene, CDR1 is GTSNPN and CDR2 is SVGIG (reference sequence). The CDR3 length is 12 residues. Trimming pared 5 bases from V and 1 base from J, leaving 9 bases between. CDR3 DNA sequence: TGTGCCTGGGCCGGGACTTCCTACGAGCAGTACTTC. Translated: CAWAGTSYEQYF.

The chain has TRBV10-3 and TRBJ2-1; D might be TRBD1 (6 bases). Germline V gene data show CDR1 as ENHRY and CDR2 as SYGVKD. V was shortened by 3 bases and J by 0 bases, with 12 bases between the two germline ends. This CDR3 region has 16 residues. CDR3 amino acids: CAISEGQMSSYNEQFF. DNA of the CDR3: TGTGCCATCAGTGAAGGACAGATGAGCTCCTACAATGAGCAGTTCTTC.

In this sample, this clone turned up once. The genes are TRBV2 and TRBJ1-2, with 7 bases lining up with TRBD1. Germline V gives CDR1 SNHLY, CDR2 FYNNEI. Trimming took 6 bases from V and 4 from J; bases not matched to a gene: 2. The CDR3 is 12 residues long. CDR3 sequence (DNA): TGTGCCAGCAGCACAGGGGCCTATGGCTACACCTTC. Protein: CASSTGAYGYTF. The complete variable domain, with remaining parts taken from reference TRBV2 and TRBJ1-2, reads EPEVTQTPSHQVTQMGQEVILRCVPISNHLYFYWYRQILGQKVEFLVSFYNNEISEKSEIFDDQFSVERPDGSNFTLKIRSTKLEDSAMYFCASSTGAYGYTFGSGTRLTVV.

The chain uses TRBV9 and TRBJ1-1; 8 nucleotides match TRBD1. After removal of 6 bases from V and 1 base from J, the junction contained 8 bases not matched to a gene. The CDR3 length is 15 residues. Germline V gives CDR1 SGDLS, CDR2 YYNGEE. Written as DNA, the CDR3 is TGTGCCAGCACCGAAGTCGGGACAGGGAACACTGAAGCTTTCTTT. Protein: CASTEVGTGNTEAFF.